The next 7 T cell receptor beta chains were all read from a single sample in a study of T-cell memory formation after mild COVID-19. TCRdb redid the calling of the 5' RACE reads with MiXCR, one entry per CDR3 protein. Of 450,000 to 650,000 distinct CDR3 sequences listed, approximately 19% are singletons. Sequenced material: PBMCs or a T cell subset sorted from them (not recorded which). Every receptor here comes from an adult woman who had mild COVID-19 (a few samples of this study predate the infection). Cell type and time point are not known.

This clonotype was counted a few times. The chain is built from TRBV24-1 and TRBJ2-2; tentative D call: TRBD2 (6 bases). The CDR3 runs 17 residues. CDR1 KGHDR and CDR2 SFDVKD come from the germline V gene. V was shortened by 3 bases and J by 1 base, with 14 bases between the two germline ends. The CDR3, as DNA: TGTGCCACCAGTGATCCTCGGGGGTTTGGGAACACCGGGGAGCTGTTTTTT. Translation gives CATSDPRGFGNTGELFF.

This clonotype showed up just a few times. The chain employs TRBV29-1 and TRBJ2-1; a weak D match, TRBD2 (5 bases). Between the trimmed V and J ends, which lost 4 bases and 7 bases, there was a span of 17 bases. This CDR3 has 14 amino acids. In germline, CDR1 is SQVTM, CDR2 ANQGSEA. CDR3 in amino acids: CSVVRYAPGNEQFF. The CDR3 bases are TGCAGCGTTGTACGTTACGCTCCGGGGAATGAGCAGTTCTTC.

V gene TRBV3-1 combines with J gene TRBJ1-1, with 8 nucleotides matching TRBD1. Germline V gene data show CDR1 as LGHDT and CDR2 as YNNKEL (reference sequence). The length of the CDR3 is 12 residues. Germline trimming cut 7 bases from V and 4 bases from J; bases unmatched to any gene: 2. CDR3 sequence reads: CASNTGGTEAFF. In nucleotides, the CDR3 is TGTGCCAGCAACACAGGGGGCACTGAAGCTTTCTTT. Complete variable domain (other parts from reference TRBV3-1 and TRBJ1-1): DTAVSQTPKYLVTQMGNDKSIKCEQNLGHDTMYWYKQDSKKFLKIMFSYNNKELIINETVPNRFSPKSPDKAHLNLHINSLELGDSAVYFCASNTGGTEAFFGQGTRLTVV.

This clonotype was counted a few times. This chain's CDR3 is CAISDRGIGVYEQYF. DNA of the CDR3: TGTGCCATCAGTGACAGGGGTATTGGAGTCTACGAGCAGTACTTC. V and J are TRBV10-3 and TRBJ2-7; D possibly corresponds to TRBD1 (6 bases). This CDR3 is built from 15 residues. V lost 3 bases, J lost 3 bases, and 15 bases lay in between. From germline, CDR1 is ENHRY and CDR2 SYGVKD.

This clonotype was seen a handful of times. The chain employs TRBV4-2 and TRBJ1-3; no reliable D call. The V gene's germline CDR1 is LGHNA and CDR2 YNFKEQ. The CDR3 is made up of 15 amino acids. V gave up 3 bases and J gave up 2 bases, with 11 bases separating them. The CDR3 nucleotides are TGTGCCAGCAGCCATAGGGAGTTGGCTGGAAACACCATATATTTT. Encoded protein: CASSHRELAGNTIYF.

This clonotype was seen only a few times. J is TRBJ2-1 and V is TRBV10-3, with D hard to call. This CDR3 contains 9 residues. The germline V gene encodes CDR1 ENHRY and CDR2 SYGVKD. V was cut by 8 bases and J by 9 bases, with 5 bases left in between. The CDR3 DNA is TGTGCCATCGGAAGTGAGCAGTTCTTC. Its protein product is CAIGSEQFF.

The rearrangement links TRBV12-3 or TRBV12-4 to TRBJ2-3; 9 bases match TRBD2. The CDR3 covers 16 residues. J lost 5 bases, V lost 0 bases, and 6 bases had no gene match. This chain's CDR3 is CASSLAGSGGGDTQYF. CDR3 DNA sequence: TGTGCCAGCAGTTTAGCCGGTAGCGGGGGTGGAGATACGCAGTATTTT.